The rows below give T cell receptor beta chains drawn from one sample of a study of cytomegalovirus exposure and HLA in healthy donors. The data were produced by immunoSEQ multiplex PCR, yet TCRdb's version contains in-frame clones alone and is incomplete. The sample holds just under 75,000 clones, around 94% seen once. The sequencing input was PBMCs. Every receptor here comes from a woman aged 18 to 35 in good health and CMV-seropositive. Each CDR3 is given with its conserved first and last residue. D genes are given only for firm matches. Clone sizes are given selectively: once, few, many, or a class where the clone is expanded.

v_call	cdr3_length	clone_size	d_call	j_call	cdr3_nt	cdr3_aa
TRBV2	14	NA	TRBD1	TRBJ1-5	TGTGCCAGCAGATCCGGGACAGTCAATCAGCCCCAGCATTTT	CASRSGTVNQPQHF
TRBV6-5	12	NA	NA	TRBJ1-1	TGTGCCAGCAGGCTCGGGGACACTGAAGCTTTCTTT	CASRLGDTEAFF
TRBV18	14	NA	NA	TRBJ2-3	TGTGCCAGCTCACCATTGTTGACAGCAGATACGCAGTATTTT	CASSPLLTADTQYF
TRBV7-9	16	NA	NA	TRBJ1-4	TGTGCCAGCAGCTTAGAGGTTGGCAGGGTGGGCGAAAAACTGTTTTTT	CASSLEVGRVGEKLFF
TRBV28	15	NA	NA	TRBJ2-1	TGTGCCAGCAGTTTAGGGCCTCAAGAATACAATGAGCAGTTCTTC	CASSLGPQEYNEQFF
TRBV7-2	15	NA	TRBD2	TRBJ2-1	TGTGCCAGCAGCTTAGGGACTAGCGCCAACAATGAGCAGTTCTTC	CASSLGTSANNEQFF
TRBV29-1	13	NA	NA	TRBJ1-2	TGCAGCGTTATAGGCGGAACTAACTATGGCTACACCTTC	CSVIGGTNYGYTF
TRBV27	13	once	NA	TRBJ1-5	TGTGCCAGCAGTTTTGCGGCGAATCAGCCCCAGCATTTT	CASSFAANQPQHF
TRBV5-1	15	NA	TRBD2	TRBJ2-2	TGCGCCAGCAGCTCCGGGGAGGGATTAACCGGGGAGCTGTTTTTT	CASSSGEGLTGELFF
TRBV27	15	NA	NA	TRBJ1-5	TGTGCCAGCAGTCCCGGGACACGGAAAAATCAGCCCCAGCATTTT	CASSPGTRKNQPQHF
TRBV5-5	15	NA	NA	TRBJ2-6	TGTGCCAGCAGCTTGGGCCCGACAGGAACTTACGTCCTGACTTTC	CASSLGPTGTYVLTF
TRBV11-2	13	NA	NA	TRBJ1-3	TGTGCCAGCAGCGCGTTTACTGGAAACACCATATATTTT	CASSAFTGNTIYF
TRBV7-9	15	NA	NA	TRBJ2-5	TGTGCCAGCGTGATGGGCGGGGGCCGACAAGAGACCCAGTACTTC	CASVMGGGRQETQYF
TRBV5-1	15	NA	NA	TRBJ1-4	TGCGCCAGCAGCTTTTCCGCAAGTGGGCATGAAAAACTGTTTTTT	CASSFSASGHEKLFF
TRBV2	13	NA	NA	TRBJ2-5	TGTGCCAGTAGACTGCCTGTCCAAGAGACCCAGTACTTC	CASRLPVQETQYF
TRBV15	20	NA	TRBD2	TRBJ2-1	TGTGCCACCAGCAGCGGACCCGGGACTAACACCGGTTGGCGATACAATGAGCAGTTCTTC	CATSSGPGTNTGWRYNEQFF
TRBV28	15	NA	NA	TRBJ1-1	TGTGCCAGCAGTTTGATTCAGGAGGTGAACACTGAAGCTTTCTTT	CASSLIQEVNTEAFF
TRBV7-3	15	NA	NA	TRBJ2-2	TGTGCCAGCAGCTTAAACACCCCGAACACCGGGGAGCTGTTTTTT	CASSLNTPNTGELFF
TRBV7-9	17	NA	NA	TRBJ2-5	TGTGCCAGCAGCCGATACTCCGGGACTCGAGGTCAAGAGACCCAGTACTTC	CASSRYSGTRGQETQYF
TRBV9	18	NA	TRBD2	TRBJ2-1	TGTGCCAGCAGCGTAGGAGCGGGAGGGCCCATTTGGTACAATGAGCAGTTCTTC	CASSVGAGGPIWYNEQFF
TRBV27	14	once	NA	TRBJ2-3	TGTGCCAGCAGTTTTGGGAGGCGCTCAGATACGCAGTATTTT	CASSFGRRSDTQYF
TRBV4-1	16	NA	TRBD1	TRBJ1-1	TGCGCCAGCAGCCAAATATACAGGGGGCTCGAGACTGAAGCTTTCTTT	CASSQIYRGLETEAFF
TRBV6-6	15	NA	NA	TRBJ2-1	TGTGCCAGCAGTTTCCCCGGGGTAAACTACAATGAGCAGTTCTTC	CASSFPGVNYNEQFF
TRBV5-1	13	NA	NA	TRBJ2-1	TGCGCCAGCAGCTTGGTAATTGACAATGAGCAGTTCTTC	CASSLVIDNEQFF
TRBV11-2	11	NA	NA	TRBJ1-2	TGTGCCAGCAGCCCGGGGTCGGGCTACACCTTC	CASSPGSGYTF
TRBV11-2	17	NA	NA	TRBJ2-5	TGTGCCAGCAGCCGAAACAGTTTTAGGGGTTCGGAAGAGACCCAGTACTTC	CASSRNSFRGSEETQYF
TRBV6-1	19	NA	TRBD2	TRBJ2-1	TGTGCCAGCAGTGAGAGCGGGACTAGCGGGGGGGCCATCTTCCGGGAGCAGTTCTTC	CASSESGTSGGAIFREQFF
TRBV6-6	16	NA	TRBD1	TRBJ2-5	TGTGCCAGCAGTTACTCGAGGGGGGCAGGGGGCGCGACCCAGTACTTC	CASSYSRGAGGATQYF
TRBV19	17	NA	NA	TRBJ2-2	TGTGCCAGTAGCAGATATACAGGGGCCGGGGAGGCCGGGGAGCTGTTTTTT	CASSRYTGAGEAGELFF
TRBV2	14	NA	TRBD1	TRBJ1-2	TGTGCCAGCAGGGGGGACAGGGGACTCTATGGCTACACCTTC	CASRGDRGLYGYTF
TRBV28	13	NA	NA	TRBJ1-1	TGTGCCAGCAGTTTAAAGCCGAGACTAGAAGCTTTCTTT	CASSLKPRLEAFF
TRBV19	18	NA	NA	TRBJ2-3	TGTGCCAGTAGTATAACCAGGGGAGGGGGTCATCGAACAGATACGCAGTATTTT	CASSITRGGGHRTDTQYF
TRBV7-9	17	NA	TRBD1	TRBJ2-2	TGTGCCAGCAGCTCCCCCGACAGGGGTAGAAACACCGGGGAGCTGTTTTTT	CASSSPDRGRNTGELFF
TRBV7-2	16	once	TRBD1	TRBJ1-4	TGTGCCAGCAGCGGGGACAGGGGGCACACTAATGAAAAACTGTTTTTT	CASSGDRGHTNEKLFF
TRBV27	12	once	NA	TRBJ2-2	TGTGCCAGCAGGGGGGCACGAGGGGAGCTGTTTTTT	CASRGARGELFF
TRBV18	14	NA	TRBD1	TRBJ2-5	TGTGCCAGCTCACCATCTGGGACAGGGGAGACCCAGTACTTC	CASSPSGTGETQYF
TRBV5-6	15	NA	NA	TRBJ1-1	TGTGCCAGCAGCTTGCAGCCGGACAGCAACACTGAAGCTTTCTTT	CASSLQPDSNTEAFF
TRBV5-1	15	NA	TRBD1	TRBJ2-1	TGCGCCAGCAGCTCGGACAGGGCAGGGAACAATGAGCAGTTCTTC	CASSSDRAGNNEQFF
TRBV10-1	14	NA	TRBD2	TRBJ2-7	TGCGCCAATGGACTAGCGGGGTGCTACTACGAGCAGTACTTC	CANGLAGCYYEQYF
TRBV15	13	NA	NA	TRBJ1-2	TGTGCCACCAGCAGAGATTCAGTCTATGGCTACACCTTC	CATSRDSVYGYTF
TRBV6-5	15	few	TRBD1	TRBJ1-1	TGTGCCAGCAGTTGGGGACAGGGACCTCACACTGAAGCTTTCTTT	CASSWGQGPHTEAFF
TRBV28	16	NA	TRBD2	TRBJ2-5	TGTGCCAGCAGTTCCGCGGGTAGCGGGGACCAAGAGACCCAGTACTTC	CASSSAGSGDQETQYF
TRBV28	14	NA	TRBD1	TRBJ1-5	TGTGCCAGCAGTGCCGGGACAGATGATCAGCCCCAGCATTTT	CASSAGTDDQPQHF
TRBV6-1	13	NA	NA	TRBJ2-7	TGTGCCACCAAGCTACCCCACTCCTACGAGCAGTACTTC	CATKLPHSYEQYF
TRBV4-1	15	NA	NA	TRBJ2-5	TGCGCCAGCAGCCTAAGATCGTTCGGAGCTGAGACCCAGTACTTC	CASSLRSFGAETQYF
TRBV21-1	16	NA	NA	TRBJ1-2	TGTGCCAGCAGCAAGGGGAGGGACACTACTAACTATGGCTACACCTTC	CASSKGRDTTNYGYTF
TRBV7-6	14	once	NA	TRBJ2-5	TGTGCCAGCAGCTTAGCCGTAGGGGTGGGGATCCAGTACTTC	CASSLAVGVGIQYF
TRBV30	13	NA	TRBD1	TRBJ2-7	TGTGCCTGGGGGGGACAGGTCTCCTACGAGCAGTACTTC	CAWGGQVSYEQYF
TRBV5-1	14	NA	NA	TRBJ2-5	TGCGCCAGCAGCTTTTCAACGGGGAAAGAGACCCAGTACTTC	CASSFSTGKETQYF
TRBV7-2	15	NA	NA	TRBJ1-5	TGTGCCAGCAGCTTAGGAGGCTTCGCAAGTCAGCCCCAGCATTTT	CASSLGGFASQPQHF
TRBV5-4	17	NA	TRBD2	TRBJ2-1	TGTGCCAGCAGCCGGGCGTTACTAGCGGGAGACCACAATGAGCAGTTCTTC	CASSRALLAGDHNEQFF
TRBV2	15	NA	TRBD2	TRBJ2-1	TGTGCCAGCAGTCGTTCCGGGACTAGTTCGGGAGAGCAGTTCTTC	CASSRSGTSSGEQFF
TRBV5-1	17	NA	TRBD2	TRBJ2-2	TGCGCCAGCAGCTTGGATCCTAGCGGGGGGAACACCGGGGAGCTGTTTTTT	CASSLDPSGGNTGELFF
TRBV2	15	NA	NA	TRBJ1-1	TGTGCCAGCAGCCCAGGTATGACAGGATACACTGAAGCTTTCTTT	CASSPGMTGYTEAFF